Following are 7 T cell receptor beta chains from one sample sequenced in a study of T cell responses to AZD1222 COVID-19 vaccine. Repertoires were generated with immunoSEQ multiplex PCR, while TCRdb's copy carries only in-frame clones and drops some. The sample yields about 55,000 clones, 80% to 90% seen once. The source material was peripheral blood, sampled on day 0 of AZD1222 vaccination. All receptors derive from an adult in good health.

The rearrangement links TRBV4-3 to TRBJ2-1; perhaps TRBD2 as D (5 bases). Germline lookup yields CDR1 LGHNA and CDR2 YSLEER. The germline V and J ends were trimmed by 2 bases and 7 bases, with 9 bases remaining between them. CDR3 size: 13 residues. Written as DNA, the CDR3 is TGCGCCAGCAGCCAACTACTAGAGAATGAGCAGTTCTTC. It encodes CASSQLLENEQFF.

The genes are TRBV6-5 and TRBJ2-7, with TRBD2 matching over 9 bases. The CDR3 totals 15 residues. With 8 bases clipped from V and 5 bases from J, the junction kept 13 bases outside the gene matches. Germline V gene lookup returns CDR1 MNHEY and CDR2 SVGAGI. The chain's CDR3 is CASRLLAGGMDEQYF. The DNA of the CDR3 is TGTGCCAGCCGCCTCCTTGCGGGAGGGATGGACGAGCAGTACTTC.

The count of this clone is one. The CDR3 DNA reads as TGCGCCAGCAGCTTGGCCGGGACAGATGACTACGAGCAGTACTTC. Translated, it gives CASSLAGTDDYEQYF. This chain connects TRBV5-1 to TRBJ2-7; 7 bases agree with TRBD1. This CDR3 is 15 amino acids long. Unmatched junction bases numbered 6, after V lost 0 bases and J lost 3 bases. Germline V gene lookup returns CDR1 SGHRS and CDR2 YFSETQ.

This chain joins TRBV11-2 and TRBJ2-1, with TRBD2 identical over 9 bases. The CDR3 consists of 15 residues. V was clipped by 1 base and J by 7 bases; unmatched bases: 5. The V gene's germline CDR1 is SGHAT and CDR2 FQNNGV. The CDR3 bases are TGTGCCAGCAGCTTAGTTAGCGGGAGTACGAATGAGCAGTTCTTC. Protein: CASSLVSGSTNEQFF.

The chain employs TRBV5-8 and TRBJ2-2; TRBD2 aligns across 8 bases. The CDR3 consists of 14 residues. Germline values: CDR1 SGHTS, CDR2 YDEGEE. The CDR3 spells CALRAGENTGELFF. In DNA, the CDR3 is TGTGCTTTGAGAGCGGGAGAGAACACCGGGGAGCTGTTTTTT.

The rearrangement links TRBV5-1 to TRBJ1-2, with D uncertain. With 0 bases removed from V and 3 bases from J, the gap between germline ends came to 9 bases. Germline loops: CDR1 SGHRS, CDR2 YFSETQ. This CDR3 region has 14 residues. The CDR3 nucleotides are TGCGCCAGCAGCTTGGCGTCCAGAGACTATGGCTACACCTTC. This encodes CASSLASRDYGYTF.

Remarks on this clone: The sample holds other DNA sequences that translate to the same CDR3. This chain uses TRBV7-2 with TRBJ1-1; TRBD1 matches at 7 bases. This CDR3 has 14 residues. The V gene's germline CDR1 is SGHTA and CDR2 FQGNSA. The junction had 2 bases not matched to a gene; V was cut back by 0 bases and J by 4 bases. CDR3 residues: CASSLAQGGTEAFF. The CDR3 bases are TGTGCCAGCAGCTTAGCCCAGGGGGGCACTGAAGCTTTCTTT.